This T cell receptor (beta chain) was obtained from a study of blood T cells in healthy people across ages. For the second PCR, which ran for about 6 to 11 cycles, a sample-barcoded 5' primer and a J-beta primer mix were used. A single record per CDR3 protein comes from TCRdb applying MiXCR to the 5' RACE reads. The sample carries under 2,000,000 distinct CDR3 sequences, about 50% recorded once. Between the trimmed V and J ends, which lost 0 bases and 5 bases, there was a span of 10 bases. The germline CDR1 and CDR2 sequences are KGHDR and SFDVKD. This CDR3 is 15 amino acids long. This clonotype was counted only a few times. Its antigen is undetermined. Study-wide findings and caveats: Investigators treated diversity estimates from one million T cells as underestimates. Versus aged donors, long-lived donors had higher diversity and more naive CD4+ cells. Not knowing donor CMV status may have confounded expanded clonotype changes.

This TCR was recovered from a woman in her thirties or forties in good health. This chain connects TRBV24-1 to TRBJ2-1; D gene unclear. The sequenced sample consisted of blood. CDR3 sequence: CATSDLHQSNNEQFF. The CDR3 coding sequence is TGTGCCACCAGTGATTTGCATCAGTCCAACAATGAGCAGTTCTTC.